This section outlines one T cell receptor beta chain sequence together with its context. The clone's antigen remains unknown. The record has no base qualities; no much larger clone is one base away. TCRbeta CDR3 regions were amplified from genomic DNA by means of the immunoSEQ Assay, a bias-controlled multiplex PCR. The original pipeline was this. Nucleated cell counts per sample were estimated from amplification of reference gene primers within the assay. To quantify the absolute abundance of each unique TCRbeta CDR3 rearrangement, sequence reads were collapsed and filtered. For each sample, productive Simpson clonality was calculated by taking the square root of Simpson's diversity index across productive rearrangements. Here the immuneACCESS table is served through TCRdb, limited to in-frame sequences with V and J called. Missing clones are a known gap in these copies; in checked studies unresolved V genes cover under half, and the rest lacks a known reason. The DNA was the basis for D and trimming; V, J and clone size are from that table. The sample includes 200,000 to 300,000 clones, with approximately 88% observed a single time. Clones ranked in the top ten supply about 0.7% of the sample.

This record belongs to a study of blood T cell repertoires in COVID-19 (dated by TCRdb to the early 2020s). Broadly, across the study: The collaborator samples originated in the United States, Italy and Spain and spanned the acute and convalescent phases of COVID-19. The material from the prospective study consisted of cDNA or gDNA derived from T cells, B-cell-depleted T cells, or PBMCs. Subjects who had been exposed to COVID-19, were actively infected with it, or had recovered from it provided the deeply sampled blood TCRbeta repertoires that made up the dataset. A freely available public database, intended as a resource for researchers studying the immune response to SARS-CoV-2, is where the repertoires were released. The samples were drawn from two sources: the first 160 participants of the ongoing ImmuneRACE study, and over 1,000 subjects contributed by 6 global collaborators. The sample metadata nearly always contained a de-identified subject ID, COVID-19 status, age in years and sex. Where available, HLA class I and class II types were taken from metadata supplied by the sample provider and were not determined by assay-based typing. Summary of the overall study and its limitations: The quantity of clinical and demographic metadata differed by source and by participant and was supplied without curation.

Collaborating institutions collected whole blood in K2EDTA tubes following their own protocols. For TCRbeta analysis, collaborators shipped samples in one of three forms: frozen whole blood, isolated PBMCs, or DNA extracted from either of those sample types. Sequenced sample: peripheral blood. The TCR was taken from a human donor in a cohort sampled during active COVID-19.

The CDR3 reads as follows: CASSWDRGWDGYTF. The nucleotides read TGTGCCAGCAGCTGGGACAGGGGGTGGGATGGCTACACCTTC. The receptor chain draws on TRBV5-4 and TRBJ1-2; 11 middle bases align to TRBD1. The CDR3 holds 14 amino acids from the cysteine to the phenylalanine. The kept DNA is CDR3 alone, 42 bases in frame from the first base. After removal of 3 bases from V and 6 bases from J, the junction retains 4 bases not matched to a gene. CDR1 SGHNT and CDR2 YYREEE are derived from the germline V gene (reference sequence).